These 27 T cell receptor beta chains originate from one sample sequenced in a study of T cells in Graves' hyperthyroidism and ophthalmopathy. Using RNA transcripts as the source, TCR beta CDR3 regions were amplified. HTBI primers were the set used in a first-round RT-PCR of the TCR CDR3. Each CDR3 protein is one row after TCRdb ran MiXCR on the multiplex PCR reads. The table includes hundreds of thousands of distinct CDR3 sequences, around 24% detected once. The specimen was blood. These receptors originate from a woman aged 25 to 45 with Graves' ophthalmopathy.

The genes are TRBV28 and TRBJ2-7; D is unresolved. Trimming took 4 bases from V and 4 from J, leaving 14 bases between them. Looked up from germline, CDR1 is MDHEN and CDR2 is SYDVKM. The CDR3 length is 14 residues. CDR3 sequence: CASSSGALPYEQYF. In DNA, the CDR3 is TGTGCCAGCAGTTCCGGAGCGCTTCCGTACGAGCAGTACTTC.

This clonotype was seen ten or more times. J is TRBJ1-2 and V is TRBV12-3 or TRBV12-4; 9 bases match TRBD1. This CDR3 is built from 16 residues. The V segment lost 4 bases and the J segment 5 bases; nucleotides outside the gene matches: 11. The CDR3 protein is CASSSMEGQGVYGYTF. The CDR3 region has the DNA TGTGCCAGCAGTTCGATGGAGGGACAGGGAGTATATGGCTACACCTTC.

This clonotype turned up a few times. The chain couples TRBV6-1 to TRBJ2-5; 11 nucleotides align to TRBD2. The CDR3 covers 18 residues. In germline, CDR1 is MNHNS, CDR2 SASEGT. V lost 4 bases, J lost 5 bases, and 15 bases stayed unmatched. The CDR3 loop reads CASSVLAGGGLSTETQYF. The CDR3 nucleotides are TGTGCCAGCAGTGTTCTAGCGGGAGGAGGTTTGAGTACGGAGACCCAGTACTTC.

This chain joins TRBV18 and TRBJ2-1, with D tentatively TRBD1 (6 bases). The CDR3 extends over 14 amino acids. The V gene lost 6 bases and the J gene lost 4 bases, with 13 bases spanning the gap. Germline loops: CDR1 KGHSH, CDR2 LQKENI. CDR3 DNA sequence: TGTGCCAGCTCGGTAGGGACACCGTACAATGAGCAGTTCTTC. It codes for CASSVGTPYNEQFF.

In this sample, this clonotype turned up many times. The CDR3 DNA reads TGTGCCAGCAGACTAGCAGGACAGATTAACACTGAAGCTTTCTTT. Its protein is CASRLAGQINTEAFF. The chain links TRBV2 to TRBJ1-1; D is perhaps TRBD1 (6 bases). Per the germline V gene, CDR1 is SNHLY and CDR2 is FYNNEI. V lost 6 bases to trimming and J lost 2 bases, with 16 bases between them. The CDR3 spans 15 residues. The full variable domain, completed using reference TRBV2 and TRBJ1-1, is EPEVTQTPSHQVTQMGQEVILRCVPISNHLYFYWYRQILGQKVEFLVSFYNNEISEKSEIFDDQFSVERPDGSNFTLKIRSTKLEDSAMYFCASRLAGQINTEAFFGQGTRLTVV.

The J gene is TRBJ1-5, the V gene TRBV12-3 or TRBV12-4; 7 bases agree with TRBD1. V dropped 6 bases and J dropped 2; count of bases not matched to a gene: 7. The CDR3 contains 15 residues. CDR3 coding DNA: TGTGCCAGCAGGACGGACAGGTCAGGCAATCAGCCCCAGCATTTT. Protein: CASRTDRSGNQPQHF.

In this sample, this clonotype turned up many times. This chain connects TRBV20-1 to TRBJ1-5; 7 bases match TRBD1. CDR3 length: 13 amino acids. Germline V gene sequence: CDR1 DFQATT, CDR2 SNEGSKA (reference sequence). The V gene end was trimmed by 5 bases and the J gene end by 10 bases; junction bases not matched to a gene: 11. This CDR3 is CSAGGGGFTPQHF. In DNA form, the CDR3 reads TGCAGTGCTGGGGGAGGGGGCTTTACACCCCAGCATTTT.

This clonotype was seen ten or more times. The chain carries TRBV20-1 and TRBJ2-7, with D possibly being TRBD1 or TRBD2 (5 bases each). V shed 3 bases and J shed 2 bases, with 14 bases lying between them. CDR3 length: 14 amino acids. CDR1 and CDR2 from the germline V gene are DFQATT and SNEGSKA (reference sequence). The CDR3 region is CSASGTGTTYEQYF. The CDR3 DNA follows: TGCAGTGCTAGCGGAACGGGGACCACCTACGAGCAGTACTTC.

The chain joins TRBV3-1 to TRBJ2-7, with 15 bases identical to TRBD2. The CDR3 has 16 residues. V lost 4 bases and J lost 2; bases outside the gene matches: 3. Germline V gene sequence: CDR1 LGHDT, CDR2 YNNKEL (reference sequence). This chain's CDR3 is CASSLWTSGGAYEQYF. The CDR3 DNA is TGTGCCAGCAGCCTCTGGACTAGCGGGGGGGCCTACGAGCAGTACTTC.

This chain uses TRBV6-1 with TRBJ1-1; D is undetermined. CDR1 is MNHNS, CDR2 SASEGT, per germline. This CDR3 spans 15 amino acids. The V end lost 6 bases, the J end lost 5 bases, and 19 bases lay between the germline ends. The DNA of the CDR3 is TGTGCCAGCAGCATAGTTCGGTTGGTGGCGACTGAAGCTTTCTTT. Translated: CASSIVRLVATEAFF.

This clonotype has a count of ten or more. The CDR3 is CASSLEGKITEAFF. In nucleotides, the CDR3 is TGTGCCAGCAGCTTAGAGGGGAAGATTACTGAAGCTTTCTTT. The chain links TRBV13 to TRBJ1-1, with D tentatively TRBD1 (5 bases). Germline loops: CDR1 PRHDT, CDR2 FYEKMQ (reference sequence). This CDR3 region has 14 residues. V was trimmed by 1 base and J by 5 bases, leaving 11 bases between them.

The genes are TRBV15 and TRBJ2-4, with 7 bases matching TRBD1. Per germline, CDR1 LNHNV and CDR2 YYDKDF (reference sequence). Losses at the gene ends were 0 bases for V and 0 bases for J; bases not matched to a gene: 20. This CDR3 is 22 amino acids long. The CDR3 spells CATSRDQIARDSPILAKNIQYF. CDR3 nucleotides: TGTGCCACCAGCAGAGACCAAATTGCTCGGGACAGTCCCATACTAGCCAAAAACATTCAGTACTTC.

This clonotype was recorded many times. The CDR3: CSVEFGTSGGEQYF. DNA of the CDR3: TGCAGCGTTGAATTTGGGACTAGCGGGGGCGAGCAGTACTTC. The chain uses TRBV29-1 and TRBJ2-7, with 14 bases lining up with TRBD2. The CDR3 spans 14 residues. Germline V CDR1 and CDR2: SQVTM, ANQGSEA. J was trimmed by 6 bases and V by 2 bases; bases with no gene match: 3.

The chain links TRBV28 to TRBJ1-1; D unresolved. CDR1 is MDHEN and CDR2 is SYDVKM in the germline V gene. Deletions cut 3 bases from V and 2 bases from J, with 10 bases between. The CDR3 consists of 14 residues. As DNA, the CDR3 is TGTGCCAGCAGTTTCCCCAGCATAAACACTGAAGCTTTCTTT. Amino acids: CASSFPSINTEAFF.

This clonotype occurred many times. The chain employs TRBV2 and TRBJ1-2; 8 positions agree with TRBD1. The CDR3 sequence is 13 residues long. Trimming at V came to 8 bases and at J to 4 bases, leaving 6 bases not matched to a gene. Germline CDR1 SNHLY, CDR2 FYNNEI. In nucleotides, the CDR3 is TGTGCCAGCGGCTGGACAGGGAGCTATGGCTACACCTTC. It encodes CASGWTGSYGYTF.

The rearrangement links TRBV7-8 to TRBJ2-7; D may be TRBD2 (5 bases). The V and J ends lost 2 bases and 3 bases respectively, with 11 bases between them. The CDR3 consists of 14 residues. Germline CDR1 and CDR2: SGHVS and FQNEAQ. The CDR3 here is CASSLRADGYEQYF. The CDR3 nucleotides read TGTGCCAGCAGCTTAAGAGCGGACGGCTACGAGCAGTACTTC.

This clonotype was counted at least ten times. The V gene is TRBV6-5, the J gene TRBJ1-1; D is perhaps TRBD1 (5 bases). V lost 2 bases and J lost 2, with 9 bases in between. Germline V CDR1 and CDR2: MNHEY, SVGAGI. The CDR3 is 14 residues long. The CDR3 protein is CASSYQQGNTEAFF. The CDR3 DNA follows: TGTGCCAGCAGTTACCAGCAGGGAAACACTGAAGCTTTCTTT.

This clonotype showed up many times. V gene TRBV7-6 combines with J gene TRBJ2-2, with D tentatively TRBD1 or TRBD2 (5 bases each). The V end lost 10 bases, the J end lost 1 base, and 7 bases lay between the germline ends. The germline gives CDR1 SGHVS, CDR2 FNYEAQ. The CDR3 contains 12 residues. For the CDR3, the DNA is TGTGCCACAGGGAGGAACACCGGGGAGCTGTTTTTT. Its translation: CATGRNTGELFF.

The chain combines TRBV6-2 or TRBV6-3 with TRBJ1-5, with TRBD1 matching 8 bases. The CDR3 spans 14 residues. After removal of 4 bases from V and 7 bases from J, the junction contained 6 bases not matched to a gene. Germline V gives CDR1 MNHEY, CDR2 SVGEGT. Here the CDR3 DNA reads TGTGCCAGCAGTTTCGGGACAGGCCAACAGCCCCAGCATTTT. This encodes CASSFGTGQQPQHF.

This clonotype was detected only a few times. The chain has TRBV7-2 and TRBJ2-5, with D possibly matching TRBD1 (6 bases). Deletions cut 3 bases from V and 1 base from J, with 15 bases between. CDR3 length: 16 residues. The germline V gene has CDR1 SGHTA and CDR2 FQGNSA. In nucleotides, the CDR3 is TGTGCCAGCAGCTTGTACGCTACAGGGAGCCAAGAGACCCAGTACTTC. Translating it yields CASSLYATGSQETQYF.

The V call is TRBV12-3 or TRBV12-4, the J call TRBJ2-7; D possibly matches TRBD1 or TRBD2 (5 bases each). Between the trimmed V and J ends, which lost 6 bases and 0 bases, there was a span of 12 bases. This CDR3 comprises 14 residues. The CDR3 reads CASSPGRPSYEQYF. In nucleotides, the CDR3 is TGTGCCAGCAGCCCGGGACGGCCCTCCTACGAGCAGTACTTC.

The genes are TRBV6-1 and TRBJ2-2; unclear D gene. Trimming pared 2 bases from V and 7 bases from J, leaving 14 bases between. CDR1 and CDR2 (germline): MNHNS, SASEGT. CDR3 length: 15 residues. The CDR3 spells CASSEYRRLNGELFF. For the CDR3, the DNA is TGTGCCAGCAGTGAATATCGCCGGCTTAACGGGGAGCTGTTTTTT.

The table lists this clonotype with many counts. V gene TRBV4-3 combines with J gene TRBJ1-2; D may be TRBD1 (5 bases). Trimming pared 0 bases from V and 6 bases from J, leaving 14 bases between. From germline, CDR1 is LGHNA and CDR2 YSLEER. The CDR3 has 15 amino acids. DNA of the CDR3: TGCGCCAGCAGCCAAGATCTGAACCAGGGAAATGGCTACACCTTC. This gives the protein CASSQDLNQGNGYTF.

In its sample, this clonotype was seen many times. The CDR3 DNA is TGTGCCAGCAGCCAACTACTACAGGGGGATATCTATGGCTACACCTTC. Residues: CASSQLLQGDIYGYTF. This chain joins TRBV3-1 and TRBJ1-2; 8 bases line up with TRBD1. V shed 2 bases and J 4 bases; nucleotides not matched to a gene: 9. The CDR3 covers 16 residues. The germline CDR1 and CDR2 sequences are LGHDT and YNNKEL (reference sequence).

The rearrangement links TRBV19 to TRBJ1-5; 9 positions agree with TRBD1. The length of the CDR3 is 16 residues. The germline V gene has CDR1 LNHDA and CDR2 SQIVND (reference sequence). V shed 5 bases and J 4 bases; nucleotides not matched to a gene: 9. The CDR3 protein is CASSPLRDRANQPQHF. The CDR3 coding sequence is TGTGCCAGTAGTCCCCTCCGGGACAGGGCTAATCAGCCCCAGCATTTT.

The chain has TRBV15 and TRBJ1-1; D is ambiguous. The V gene's germline CDR1 is LNHNV and CDR2 YYDKDF (reference sequence). Deletions cut 3 bases from V and 3 bases from J, with 14 bases between. CDR3 length: 15 residues. CDR3 loop: CATSSETPRDTEAFF. In DNA, the CDR3 is TGTGCCACCAGCAGTGAAACCCCACGGGACACTGAAGCTTTCTTT.

This chain joins TRBV7-2 and TRBJ2-7, with TRBD2 matching over 12 bases. Trimming cost V 2 bases and J 2 bases; bases outside gene matches: 19. This CDR3 comprises 21 residues. Germline V gene lookup returns CDR1 SGHTA and CDR2 FQGNSA. The CDR3 sequence is CASSLSSLLAGGQNFPYEQYF. DNA for the CDR3: TGTGCCAGCAGCTTATCCAGTCTTCTAGCGGGAGGGCAAAACTTTCCCTACGAGCAGTACTTC.